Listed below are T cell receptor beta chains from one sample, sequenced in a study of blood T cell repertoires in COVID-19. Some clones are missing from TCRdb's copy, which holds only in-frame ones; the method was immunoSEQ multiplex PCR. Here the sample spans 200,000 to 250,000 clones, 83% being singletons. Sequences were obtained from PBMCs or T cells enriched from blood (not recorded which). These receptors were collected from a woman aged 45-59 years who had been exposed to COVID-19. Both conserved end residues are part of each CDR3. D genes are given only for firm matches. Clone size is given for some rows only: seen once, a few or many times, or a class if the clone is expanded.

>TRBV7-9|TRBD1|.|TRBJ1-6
CASSVGQPNSPLHF
TGTGCCAGCAGCGTGGGACAGCCTAATTCACCCCTCCACTTT
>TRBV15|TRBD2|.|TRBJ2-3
CATSLGRGGGLTDTQYF
TGTGCCACCAGCCTGGGCCGGGGCGGGGGACTCACAGATACGCAGTATTTT
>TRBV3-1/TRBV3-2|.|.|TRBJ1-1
CASSQLQENTEAFF
TGTGCCAGCAGCCAACTCCAGGAAAACACTGAAGCTTTCTTT
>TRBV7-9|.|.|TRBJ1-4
CASSPGVNNEKLFF
TGTGCCAGCAGCCCAGGGGTTAATAATGAAAAACTGTTTTTT
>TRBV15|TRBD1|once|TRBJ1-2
CATSRETGDYGYTF
TGTGCCACCAGCAGAGAGACAGGGGACTATGGCTACACCTTC
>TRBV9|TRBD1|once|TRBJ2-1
CASSPRDRESNNEQFF
TGTGCCAGCAGCCCGCGGGACAGGGAATCCAACAATGAGCAGTTCTTC
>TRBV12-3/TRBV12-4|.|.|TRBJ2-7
CASSPANEQYF
TGTGCCAGCAGCCCAGCGAACGAGCAGTACTTC
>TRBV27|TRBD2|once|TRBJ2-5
CASSPRLAGGYQETQYF
TGTGCCAGCAGTCCAAGACTAGCGGGGGGGTACCAAGAGACCCAGTACTTC
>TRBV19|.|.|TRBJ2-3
CASRGPSVFRTDTQYF
TGTGCCAGCCGGGGCCCTAGCGTATTCCGCACAGATACGCAGTATTTT
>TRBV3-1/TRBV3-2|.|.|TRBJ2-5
CASSREGVGATQYF
TGTGCCAGCAGCCGCGAAGGAGTCGGAGCGACCCAGTACTTC
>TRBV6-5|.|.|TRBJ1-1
CASSLDSEAFF
TGTGCCAGCAGTTTGGACAGCGAGGCTTTCTTT
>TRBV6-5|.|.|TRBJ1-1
CASTPLRGGEAFF
TGTGCCAGCACTCCCTTAAGGGGCGGTGAAGCTTTCTTT
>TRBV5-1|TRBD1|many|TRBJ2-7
CASRSTGVTYEQYF
TGCGCCAGCCGATCCACAGGGGTGACCTACGAGCAGTACTTC
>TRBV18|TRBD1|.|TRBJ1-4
CASSPFGTGVEKLFF
TGTGCCAGCTCACCATTTGGGACAGGGGTTGAAAAACTGTTTTTT
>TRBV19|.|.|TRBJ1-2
CASSIRGGGYTF
TGTGCCAGTAGTATCAGGGGTGGTGGCTACACCTTC
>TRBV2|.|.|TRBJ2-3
CASTLRTDTQYF
TGTGCCAGCACCCTACGCACAGATACGCAGTATTTT
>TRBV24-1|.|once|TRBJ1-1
CATAPSGAPRTEAFF
TGTGCCACCGCTCCGTCAGGGGCTCCCCGCACTGAAGCTTTCTTT